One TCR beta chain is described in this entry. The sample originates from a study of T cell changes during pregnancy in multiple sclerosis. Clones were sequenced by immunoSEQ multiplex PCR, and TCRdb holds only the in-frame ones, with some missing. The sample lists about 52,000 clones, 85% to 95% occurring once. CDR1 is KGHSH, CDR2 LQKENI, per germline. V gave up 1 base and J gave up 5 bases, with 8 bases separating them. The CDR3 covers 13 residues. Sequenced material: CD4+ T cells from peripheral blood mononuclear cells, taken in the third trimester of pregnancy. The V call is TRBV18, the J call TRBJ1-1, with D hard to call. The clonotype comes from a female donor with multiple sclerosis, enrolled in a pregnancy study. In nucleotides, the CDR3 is TGTGCCAGCTCACCACTTTCGGGAACTGAAGCTTTCTTT. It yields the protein CASSPLSGTEAFF.